The 5 T cell receptor beta chains given below trace back to one sample, sequenced in a study of cytomegalovirus exposure and HLA in healthy donors. The PCR had 60 Vbeta and 13 Jbeta primers. Clones were sequenced by immunoSEQ multiplex PCR, and TCRdb holds only the in-frame ones, with some missing. The sample contains about 100,000 clones, roughly 80% of which appear only once. Sequenced material: PBMCs. The receptor source for this set is a male donor in good health and CMV-seropositive.

This rearrangement joins TRBV13 to TRBJ2-1, with D possibly matching TRBD2 (5 bases). This CDR3 has 13 residues. V was trimmed by 3 bases and J by 10 bases, leaving 13 bases between them. Germline CDR1 and CDR2: PRHDT and FYEKMQ (reference sequence). CDR3: CASSFGGLGEQFF. The CDR3 DNA is TGTGCCAGCAGCTTCGGCGGGTTGGGGGAGCAGTTCTTC.

The chain links TRBV4-3 to TRBJ2-7; TRBD2 matches at 13 bases. V trimming: 1 base; J trimming: 7 bases; junction bases outside the gene matches: 7. The germline gives CDR1 LGHNA, CDR2 YSLEER. This CDR3 spans 16 amino acids. CDR3 DNA sequence: TGCGCCAGCAGCCAAGTAATCGGACTAGCGGGAGATGAGCAGTACTTC. This gives the protein CASSQVIGLAGDEQYF.

This chain's CDR3 is CASSLGVRETQYF. For the CDR3, the DNA is TGTGCCAGCAGCCTCGGAGTTAGGGAGACCCAGTACTTC. The chain employs TRBV7-3 and TRBJ2-5; D is uncertain. The CDR3 consists of 13 residues. Looked up from germline, CDR1 is SGHTA and CDR2 is FQGTGA. V lost 5 bases to trimming and J lost 5 bases, with 12 bases between them.

The CDR3 protein is CASSTYRGEQYF. The CDR3 DNA is TGTGCCAGTAGTACCTACAGGGGCGAGCAGTACTTC. The chain uses TRBV19 and TRBJ2-7, with 7 bases that match TRBD1. CDR3 size: 12 residues. CDR1 LNHDA and CDR2 SQIVND come from the germline V gene (reference sequence). V was pared by 4 bases and J by 6 bases, with 3 bases of the junction left unmatched.

The chain uses TRBV5-4 and TRBJ2-5, with D hard to call. This CDR3 spans 13 amino acids. CDR1 and CDR2 from the germline V gene are SGHNT and YYREEE (reference sequence). Trimming pared 5 bases from V and 3 bases from J, leaving 11 bases between. CDR3 amino acids: CASSRYEEETQYF. In DNA, the CDR3 is TGTGCCAGCAGTCGGTACGAAGAAGAGACCCAGTACTTC. The full variable domain, its missing parts supplied by reference TRBV5-4 and TRBJ2-5, is ETGVTQSPTHLIKTRGQQVTLRCSSQSGHNTVSWYQQALGQGPQFIFQYYREEENGRGNFPPRFSGLQFPNYSSELNVNALELDDSALYLCASSRYEEETQYFGPGTRLLVL.